The 21 T cell receptor beta chains reported below all come from one sample, sequenced in a study of blood T cell repertoires in COVID-19. Using immunoSEQ multiplex PCR, the repertoire was profiled, and TCRdb retains in-frame clones only, with some absent. The sample records about 23,000 clones, 85% to 95% being singletons. Sequencing was carried out using peripheral blood. The receptors here all came from a woman in her fifties or sixties with active COVID-19.

The chain carries TRBV5-6 and TRBJ1-1; the D is unclear. The CDR3 consists of 15 residues. V gave up 4 bases and J gave up 4 bases, with 17 bases separating them. The germline V gene has CDR1 SGHDT and CDR2 YYEEEE. CDR3 sequence (DNA): TGTGCCAGCAGCCGGCGACTTATTTCCGGCACTGAAGCTTTCTTT. Its protein product is CASSRRLISGTEAFF.

This clone was counted a few times. The genes are TRBV6-5 and TRBJ1-5; 8 bases fit TRBD1. Germline V gene lookup returns CDR1 MNHEY and CDR2 SVGAGI. V lost 4 bases to trimming and J lost 4 bases; unmatched junction nucleotides: 6. CDR3 size: 15 residues. CDR3 DNA: TGTGCCAGCAGTTCCCAGGACAGGGTAAATCAGCCCCAGCATTTT. This encodes CASSSQDRVNQPQHF.

The chain couples TRBV24-1 to TRBJ2-6; D might be TRBD1 (5 bases). This CDR3 is 13 amino acids long. The germline CDR1 and CDR2 sequences are KGHDR and SFDVKD. Deletions cut 9 bases from V and 2 bases from J, with 7 bases between. The CDR3 spells CATQGTGANVLTF. The CDR3 region has the DNA TGTGCCACCCAGGGTACTGGGGCCAACGTCCTGACTTTC.

This rearrangement joins TRBV10-3 to TRBJ1-2; 12 bases are a match to TRBD1. CDR3 length equals 15 residues. The V segment lost 4 bases and the J segment 2 bases; nucleotides outside the gene matches: 2. Germline lookup yields CDR1 ENHRY and CDR2 SYGVKD. CDR3 DNA: TGTGCCATCAGTGGGGACAGGGGGCAGAACTATGGCTACACCTTC. Translating gives CAISGDRGQNYGYTF.

This sequence joins TRBV12-3 or TRBV12-4 and TRBJ2-2, with D perhaps TRBD2 (6 bases). V was clipped by 6 bases and J by 6 bases, with 8 bases between them. This CDR3 spans 12 amino acids. The CDR3 here is CASRPSAGELFF. Here the CDR3 DNA reads TGTGCCAGCAGACCTAGCGCCGGGGAGCTGTTTTTT.

The chain joins TRBV7-9 to TRBJ1-2; D unclear. This CDR3 has 13 residues. Germline V gives CDR1 SEHNR, CDR2 FQNEAQ (reference sequence). V was trimmed by 1 base and J by 6 bases, leaving 9 bases between them. The CDR3 DNA sequence: TGTGCCAGCAGCTTAGGGTCCCAGGATGGCTACACCTTC. This encodes CASSLGSQDGYTF.

The rearrangement uses TRBV27 and TRBJ2-2; D unresolved. Germline assignment: CDR1 MNHEY and CDR2 SMNVEV (reference sequence). Trimming took off 3 bases at V and 2 bases at J, with 7 bases between the two ends. The CDR3 sequence is 14 residues long. CDR3 in DNA: TGTGCCAGCAGTTTTGCACTCAACACCGGGGAGCTGTTTTTT. Protein: CASSFALNTGELFF.

This rearrangement joins TRBV7-9 to TRBJ2-7, with D possibly TRBD1 on 5 matching bases. CDR1 SEHNR and CDR2 FQNEAQ come from the germline V gene (reference sequence). Trimming removed 3 bases at V and 3 bases at J, with 12 bases between. The CDR3 is 14 residues long. The CDR3 region has the DNA TGTGCCAGCAGCTTGGAGTTTCAGGGCTACGAGCAGTACTTC. Translated: CASSLEFQGYEQYF.

The rearrangement joins TRBV27 to TRBJ2-7; 9 nucleotides line up with TRBD2. The CDR3 spans 14 residues. The ends lost 3 bases at V and 2 bases at J; junction bases unmatched: 2. Germline V gives CDR1 MNHEY, CDR2 SMNVEV (reference sequence). CDR3 nucleotides: TGTGCCAGCAGTTTGGGCGGGAGGGCCTACGAGCAGTACTTC. Translating gives CASSLGGRAYEQYF.

V gene TRBV3-1 (or the pseudogene TRBV3-2) combines with J gene TRBJ2-1; 7 bases align to TRBD2. The CDR3 has 17 amino acids. V was pared by 1 base and J by 3 bases, with 9 bases of the junction left unmatched. In germline, CDR1 is LGHDT, CDR2 YNNKEL (reference sequence). CDR3 sequence: CASSQGFGREGYNEQFF. Written as DNA, the CDR3 is TGTGCCAGCAGCCAAGGGTTTGGAAGGGAGGGCTACAATGAGCAGTTCTTC.

This clone was seen more than once but under ten times. This rearrangement joins TRBV6-2 or TRBV6-3 to TRBJ2-7; 10 nucleotides line up with TRBD2. With V trimmed by 5 bases and J by 2 bases, 6 bases remained unmatched. The CDR3 length is 15 residues. Germline V gene data show CDR1 as MNHEY and CDR2 as SVGEGT. CDR3 DNA sequence: TGTGCCAGCAGTCGCCTCGGGACTAGCGCCTACGAGCAGTACTTC. Its translation: CASSRLGTSAYEQYF.

This clone was detected only once. J is TRBJ2-3 and V is TRBV18; 8 bases are shared with TRBD2. This CDR3 has 16 residues. Losses at the gene ends were 0 bases for V and 2 bases for J; bases not matched to a gene: 4. Germline values: CDR1 KGHSH, CDR2 LQKENI. The chain's CDR3 is CASSPPSGGITDTQYF. In nucleotides, the CDR3 is TGTGCCAGCTCACCACCGAGCGGGGGTATCACAGATACGCAGTATTTT.

As DNA, the CDR3 is TGCGCCAGCAGCTTGGGCCGGACATCCTGGGATGAAAAACTGTTTTTT. Amino acid sequence: CASSLGRTSWDEKLFF. The chain carries TRBV5-1 and TRBJ1-4, with D perhaps TRBD1 (5 bases). This CDR3 comprises 16 residues. V lost 0 bases to trimming and J lost 6 bases, with 15 bases between them. Germline-derived CDR1 and CDR2 are SGHRS and YFSETQ.

CDR3 nucleotides: TGTGCCAGCAGTTTAAGGCAGGGGTTATCTGGGGCCAACGTCCTGACTTTC. It codes for CASSLRQGLSGANVLTF. The rearrangement joins TRBV28 to TRBJ2-6, with D perhaps matching TRBD1 (6 bases). This CDR3 spans 17 amino acids. Per the germline V gene, CDR1 is MDHEN and CDR2 is SYDVKM. With 2 bases removed from V and 1 base from J, the gap between germline ends came to 12 bases.

This chain uses TRBV7-3 with TRBJ2-7, with 9 bases that match TRBD2. Germline trimming cut 5 bases from V and 4 bases from J; bases unmatched to any gene: 6. Germline V gene data show CDR1 as SGHTA and CDR2 as FQGTGA. The CDR3 is made up of 14 amino acids. In nucleotides, the CDR3 is TGTGCCAGCAGCCTTACTAGCGGGCCGTACGAGCAGTACTTC. Translating gives CASSLTSGPYEQYF.

The chain combines TRBV19 with TRBJ1-6; 8 bases are a match to TRBD1. Germline CDR1 and CDR2: LNHDA and SQIVND (reference sequence). The CDR3 is made up of 17 amino acids. V lost 4 bases and J lost 0; bases outside the gene matches: 5. DNA for the CDR3: TGTGCCAGTAGTAAGACAGGGGTCAGCTCCTATAATTCACCCCTCCACTTT. It translates to CASSKTGVSSYNSPLHF.

V is TRBV28 and J is TRBJ2-3; TRBD1 aligns across 9 bases. Germline values: CDR1 MDHEN, CDR2 SYDVKM. J gave up 4 bases and V 2 bases, and 4 bases lay outside the gene matches. This CDR3 is 15 amino acids long. The CDR3 nucleotides are TGTGCCAGCAGTTTACGGGGGACAGGGTCAGATACGCAGTATTTT. Translating it yields CASSLRGTGSDTQYF.

This chain uses TRBV6-5 with TRBJ1-1; D is undetermined. This CDR3 has 14 amino acids. CDR1 and CDR2 from the germline V gene are MNHEY and SVGAGI. V was trimmed by 7 bases and J by 2 bases, leaving 14 bases between them. CDR3 protein: CASTSRSANTEAFF. In DNA, the CDR3 is TGTGCCAGCACCTCTAGGTCAGCAAACACTGAAGCTTTCTTT.

This clone was picked up one time. CDR3 DNA: TGTGCCAGCAGCCAAGACCAGGGAAATCAGCCCCAGCATTTT. Amino acids: CASSQDQGNQPQHF. The chain is built from TRBV5-5 and TRBJ1-5; perhaps TRBD1 as D (5 bases). V lost 4 bases to trimming and J lost 4 bases, with 12 bases between them. This CDR3 comprises 14 residues. The germline V gene has CDR1 SGHKS and CDR2 YYEKEE (reference sequence). Full variable domain (rest looked up from reference TRBV5-5 and TRBJ1-5): DAGVTQSPTHLIKTRGQQVTLRCSPISGHKSVSWYQQVLGQGPQFIFQYYEKEERGRGNFPDRFSARQFPNYSSELNVNALLLGDSALYLCASSQDQGNQPQHFGDGTRLSIL.

The rearrangement joins TRBV3-1 (or the pseudogene TRBV3-2) to TRBJ1-5; D gene ambiguous. Germline lookup yields CDR1 LGHDT and CDR2 YNNKEL (reference sequence). This CDR3 is built from 14 residues. The V and J ends lost 1 base and 7 bases respectively, with 11 bases between them. The CDR3 sequence: CASSQAGYTQPQHF. CDR3 nucleotides: TGTGCCAGCAGCCAAGCCGGGTATACACAGCCCCAGCATTTT.

V is TRBV24-1 and J is TRBJ2-2; tentatively, D is TRBD2 (5 bases). Germline CDR1 and CDR2: KGHDR and SFDVKD. This CDR3 region has 16 residues. V lost 3 bases to trimming and J lost 0 bases, with 10 bases between them. This CDR3 is CATSDPSGSNTGELFF. For the CDR3, the DNA is TGTGCCACCAGTGATCCGAGCGGTTCGAACACCGGGGAGCTGTTTTTT.